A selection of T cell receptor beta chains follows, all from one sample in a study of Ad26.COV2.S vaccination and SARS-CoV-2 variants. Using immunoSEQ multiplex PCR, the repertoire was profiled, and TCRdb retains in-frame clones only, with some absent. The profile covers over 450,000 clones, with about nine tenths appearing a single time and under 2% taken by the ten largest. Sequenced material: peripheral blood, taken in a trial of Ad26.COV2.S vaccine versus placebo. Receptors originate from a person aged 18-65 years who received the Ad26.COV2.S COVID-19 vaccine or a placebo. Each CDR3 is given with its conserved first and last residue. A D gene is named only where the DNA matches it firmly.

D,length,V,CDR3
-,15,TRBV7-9,CASSFLTGQNYGYTF
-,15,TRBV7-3,CASSLTGEVYNEQFF
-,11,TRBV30,CAWSSPYEQYF
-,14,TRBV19,CASSMAATNTEAFF
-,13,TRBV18,CASSPPGATPLHF
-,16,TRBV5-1,CASSLTPGDGTDTQYF
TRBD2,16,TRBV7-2,CASSLWTSGEGHTQYF
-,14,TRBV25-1,CASSEPADYNEQFF
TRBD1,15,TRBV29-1,CSVEIVSDRGVEQYF
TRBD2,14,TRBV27,CASCLFAGGHEQFF
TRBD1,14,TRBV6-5,CASKDRDTNQPQHF
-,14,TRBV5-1,CASSLARGPYEQYF
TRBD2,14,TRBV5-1,CASKVTSGNNEQFF
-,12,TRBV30,CAWMRGGETQYF
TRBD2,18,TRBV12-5,CASGLVPGLAGRRNEQFF
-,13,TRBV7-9,CASSLVTTGELFF
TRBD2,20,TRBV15,CATSRESGGLAGGRPYEQYF
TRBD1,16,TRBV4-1,CASSQGQGASGNTIYF
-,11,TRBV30,CAWSVLGEQYF
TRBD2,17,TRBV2,CARRRTSGRGATGELFF
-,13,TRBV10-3,CAISVEVNTEAFF
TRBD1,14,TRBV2,CASREDRGQETQYF
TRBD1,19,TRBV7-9,CASSFVPVSGRGSPYEQYF
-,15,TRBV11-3,CASSLDGGVTDTQYF
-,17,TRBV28,CASTRPGPHSGTDTQYF
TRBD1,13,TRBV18,CASSPGQEYAAFF
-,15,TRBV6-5,CASRTRQGGGETQYF
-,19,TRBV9,CASSTQTPGTEQINYGYTF
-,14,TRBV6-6,CASRQEFSNQPQHF
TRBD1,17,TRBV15,CATSTTDRGRANYGYTF
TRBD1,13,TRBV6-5,CATETGVNQPQHF
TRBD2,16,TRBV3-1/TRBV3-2,CASSQRTSGTRNEQFF
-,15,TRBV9,CASSADERGANVLTF
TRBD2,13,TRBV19,CASSFGRAYEQYF
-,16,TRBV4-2,CASSQVAGLGTGELFF
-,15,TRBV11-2,CASSPRDWQVYEQYF
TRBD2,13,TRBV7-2,CASSTGLADTQYF
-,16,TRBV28,CASSSYQRDGVYEQYF
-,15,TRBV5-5,CASSPLGEENYGYTF
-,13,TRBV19,CASSRQPNNEQFF
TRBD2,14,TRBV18,CASSPGLADNEQFF
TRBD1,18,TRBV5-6,CASSSTGNRTGSYNEQFF
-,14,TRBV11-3,CASTYRGTGNTIYF
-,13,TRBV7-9,CASSGTNGGELFF
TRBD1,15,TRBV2,CASSEDRGLSSPLHF
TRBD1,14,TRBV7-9,CASSLQGADTEAFF
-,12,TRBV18,CASSHLQETQYF
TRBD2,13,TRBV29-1,CSVGLGTSNEQFF
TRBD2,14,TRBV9,CASSAGTTQETQYF
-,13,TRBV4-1,CASKLAENSPLHF